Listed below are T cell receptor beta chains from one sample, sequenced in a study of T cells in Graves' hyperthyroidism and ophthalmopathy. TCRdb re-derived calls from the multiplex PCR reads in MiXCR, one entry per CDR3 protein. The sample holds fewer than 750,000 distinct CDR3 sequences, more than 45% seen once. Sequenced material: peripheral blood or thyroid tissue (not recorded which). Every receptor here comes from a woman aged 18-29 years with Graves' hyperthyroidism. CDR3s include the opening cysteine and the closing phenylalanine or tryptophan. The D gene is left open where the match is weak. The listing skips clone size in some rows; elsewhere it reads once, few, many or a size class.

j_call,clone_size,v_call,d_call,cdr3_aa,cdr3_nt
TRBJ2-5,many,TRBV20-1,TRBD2,CSAEGGLLAGGLGTQYF,TGCAGTGCTGAGGGGGGACTATTGGCGGGAGGGTTGGGGACCCAGTACTTC
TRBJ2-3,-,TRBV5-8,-,CASSFDSGDTQYF,TGTGCCAGCAGCTTTGATAGCGGAGATACGCAGTATTTT
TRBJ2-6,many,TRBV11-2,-,CASSLRPTDTGANVLTF,TGTGCCAGCAGCTTAAGACCGACAGATACTGGGGCCAACGTCCTGACTTTC
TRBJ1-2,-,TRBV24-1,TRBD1,CATSEPTGVFGYGYTF,TGTGCCACCAGTGAGCCTACAGGGGTCTTCGGTTATGGCTACACCTTC
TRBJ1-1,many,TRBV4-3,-,CASSQAWVNTEAFF,TGCGCCAGCAGCCAAGCCTGGGTGAACACTGAAGCTTTCTTT
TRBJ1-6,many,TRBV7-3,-,CASSLTGRGYDSPLHF,TGTGCCAGCAGCTTAACCGGCAGGGGCTATGATTCACCCCTCCACTTT
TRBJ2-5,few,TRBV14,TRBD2,CASSQDSSGRGRRTETQYF,TGTGCCAGCAGCCAAGACAGTTCCGGGAGGGGGAGGAGGACAGAGACCCAGTACTTC
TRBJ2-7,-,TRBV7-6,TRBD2,CASSSGRVLYF,TGTGCCAGCAGCTCTGGGAGGGTCCTGTACTTC
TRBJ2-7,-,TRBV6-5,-,CASSRALTYEQYF,TGTGCCAGCAGTAGGGCCCTAACCTACGAGCAGTACTTC
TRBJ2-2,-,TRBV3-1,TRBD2,CASSTSDNTGELFF,TGTGCCAGCAGTACTAGCGACAACACCGGGGAGCTGTTTTTT
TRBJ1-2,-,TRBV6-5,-,CASTGNRDLDTF,TGTGCCAGCACCGGTAACAGGGATTTGGACACCTTC
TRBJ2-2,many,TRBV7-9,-,CASSLWDTGELFF,TGTGCCAGCAGCTTATGGGACACCGGGGAGCTGTTTTTT
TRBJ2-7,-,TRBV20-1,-,CSALDGYEQYF,TGCAGTGCTCTGGACGGATACGAGCAGTACTTC
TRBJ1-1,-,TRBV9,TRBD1,CASSVNPRTGNTEAFF,TGTGCCAGCAGCGTAAACCCCAGGACAGGGAACACTGAAGCTTTCTTT
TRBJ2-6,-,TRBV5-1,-,CASSLVPEATSGANVLTF,TGCGCCAGCAGCTTGGTCCCTGAGGCTACCTCTGGGGCCAACGTCCTGACTTTC
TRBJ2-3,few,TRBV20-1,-,CSGDRRERGADTQYF,TGCAGTGGAGATCGCAGGGAGCGCGGTGCAGATACGCAGTATTTT
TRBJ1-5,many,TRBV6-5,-,CASSAVASTRYSNQPQHF,TGTGCCAGCAGTGCTGTGGCCTCTACCCGATATAGCAATCAGCCCCAGCATTTT
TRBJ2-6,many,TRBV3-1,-,CASSQGQSGANVLTF,TGTGCCAGCAGCCAAGGGCAGTCTGGGGCCAACGTCCTGACTTTC
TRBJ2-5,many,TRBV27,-,CASSTSTGSRETQYF,TGTGCCAGCAGTACCTCGACAGGTTCGCGGGAGACCCAGTACTTC
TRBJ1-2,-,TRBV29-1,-,CSVESDSGNTF,TGCAGCGTTGAGTCTGACTCTGGAAACACCTTC
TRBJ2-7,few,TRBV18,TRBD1,CASSPDGTGHEQYF,TGTGCCAGCTCACCCGATGGGACAGGGCACGAGCAGTACTTC
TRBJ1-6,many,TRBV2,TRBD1,CASVVAQGASSPLHF,TGTGCCAGCGTAGTTGCACAGGGGGCAAGTTCACCCCTCCACTTT
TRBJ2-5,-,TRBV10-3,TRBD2,CAISESILAEARETQYF,TGTGCCATCAGTGAGTCGATCCTAGCGGAGGCCAGAGAGACCCAGTACTTC
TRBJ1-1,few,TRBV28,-,CASSLLEDEAFF,TGTGCCAGCAGTTTACTCGAGGATGAAGCTTTCTTT
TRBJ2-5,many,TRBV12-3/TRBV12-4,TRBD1,CASSWDREETQYF,TGTGCCAGCAGTTGGGACAGGGAAGAGACCCAGTACTTC
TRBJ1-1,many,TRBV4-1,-,CASSQPMGRQSEAFF,TGCGCCAGCAGCCAGCCCATGGGGAGACAGTCTGAAGCTTTCTTT
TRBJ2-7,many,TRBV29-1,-,CSAASVDEQYF,TGCAGCGCCGCCTCGGTGGACGAGCAGTACTTC
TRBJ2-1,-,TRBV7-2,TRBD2,CASSSAGGRTEQFF,TGTGCCAGCAGCTCCGCGGGCGGGAGAACTGAGCAGTTCTTC
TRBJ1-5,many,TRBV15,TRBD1,CATSRDRGQGQPQHF,TGTGCCACCAGCAGGGACAGGGGGCAAGGACAGCCCCAGCATTTT
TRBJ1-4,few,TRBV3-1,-,CASSQDNSPTNEKLFF,TGTGCCAGCAGCCAAGATAACAGTCCAACTAATGAAAAACTGTTTTTT
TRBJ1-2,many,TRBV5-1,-,CASSLAGRVGYGYTF,TGCGCCAGCAGCTTGGCCGGCAGGGTGGGGTATGGCTACACCTTC